Below are 25 T cell receptor beta chains sequenced from a single sample in a study of T cell repertoires in cytomegalovirus infection. Their cognate antigens are unknown. MiXCR, applied by TCRdb to the reads, yields one record per CDR3 protein. Seen here are over 100,000 distinct CDR3 sequences, 10% observed once, and the top ten hold approximately 31%. The sequenced material came from PBMCs, sequenced either directly or after in vitro stimulation (not recorded which). These TCRs come from a human donor in good health (CMV status not recorded). Some clones in this sample may be carry-over from other donors' samples.

This clonotype showed up just a few times. The genes are TRBV20-1 and TRBJ1-2, with TRBD1 as a possible D gene (5 bases). Germline V lookup: CDR1 DFQATT, CDR2 SNEGSKA (reference sequence). The CDR3 is 13 residues long. The V and J ends lost 0 bases and 4 bases respectively, with 9 bases between them. CDR3 sequence: CSARDRRGYGYTF. The CDR3, as DNA: TGCAGTGCTAGAGATCGAAGGGGCTATGGCTACACCTTC.

This clonotype was counted only a few times. DNA for the CDR3: TGTGCCAGCAGTCTCGGGACATTTAGCAATCAGCCCCAGCATTTT. It yields the protein CASSLGTFSNQPQHF. The V call is TRBV27, the J call TRBJ1-5; D perhaps matches TRBD1 (6 bases). CDR1 MNHEY and CDR2 SMNVEV come from the germline V gene (reference sequence). Trimming shortened V by 5 bases and J by 0 bases, and 11 bases separated the two germline ends. This CDR3 region has 15 residues.

This clonotype was seen many times. One end of the junction is discordant with germline, which a read error may explain. The V gene is TRBV7-6, the J gene TRBJ2-1; D unresolved. CDR1 and CDR2 (germline): SGHVS, FNYEAQ. This CDR3 comprises 13 residues. As DNA, the CDR3 is TGTGCTAGCAGCTTAACCCTTATCGATGAGCAGTTCTTC. As protein: CASSLTLIDEQFF. Using reference TRBV7-6 and TRBJ2-1 for the parts outside the CDR3, the full variable domain is GAGVSQSPRYKVTKRGQDVALRCDPISGHVSLYWYRQALGQGPEFLTYFNYEAQQDKSGLPNDRFSAERPEGSISTLTIQRTEQRDSAMYRCASSLTLIDEQFFGPGTRLTVL.

The chain uses TRBV7-2 and TRBJ2-1; maybe TRBD2 (6 bases). Trimming left V 3 bases short and J 4 bases short, with 19 bases between. Germline CDR1 and CDR2: SGHTA and FQGNSA. The CDR3 runs 17 residues. The DNA for the CDR3 is TGTGCCAGCAGCTTCGGTTTAGGCGGGGCCCAGTACAATGAGCAGTTCTTC. Translation gives CASSFGLGGAQYNEQFF.

The chain has TRBV11-3 and TRBJ2-3; D is uncertain. The CDR3 consists of 14 residues. Germline CDR1 SGHNT, CDR2 YENEEA. The germline V and J ends were trimmed by 3 bases and 6 bases, with 13 bases remaining between them. The CDR3 coding sequence is TGTGCCAGCAGCTTCTCTCAGCTTCTGGATACGCAGTATTTT. It specifies CASSFSQLLDTQYF. Combining the CDR3 with reference TRBV11-3 and TRBJ2-3 gives the whole variable domain EAGVVQSPRYKIIEKKQPVAFWCNPISGHNTLYWYLQNLGQGPELLIRYENEEAVDDSQLPKDRFSAERLKGVDSTLKIQPAELGDSAVYLCASSFSQLLDTQYFGPGTRLTVL.

In this sample, this clonotype turned up many times. The rearrangement uses TRBV19 and TRBJ2-3; the match to TRBD2 covers 7 bases. The CDR3 is 14 residues long. Germline CDR1 is LNHDA and CDR2 is SQIVND (reference sequence). V lost 7 bases and J lost 2; bases outside the gene matches: 6. CDR3: CASKGGTATDTQYF. Written as DNA, the CDR3 is TGTGCCAGTAAGGGAGGGACGGCCACAGATACGCAGTATTTT.

This clonotype appeared a few times. The CDR3 loop is CASTGSTDPYEQYV. In nucleotides, the CDR3 is TGTGCCAGCACCGGATCGACGGACCCCTACGAGCAGTACGTC. This chain uses TRBV6-2 or TRBV6-3 with TRBJ2-7; no definite D call. CDR1 MNHEY and CDR2 SVGEGT come from the germline V gene. V was cut by 7 bases and J by 2 bases, with 15 bases left in between. CDR3 length: 14 residues.

This clonotype was observed a few times. The genes are TRBV27 and TRBJ1-2; the D is unclear. Germline loops: CDR1 MNHEY, CDR2 SMNVEV (reference sequence). V shed 4 bases and J shed 6 bases, with 9 bases lying between them. There are 12 residues in the CDR3. In nucleotides, the CDR3 is TGTGCCAGCAGTTCAACGGCGGATGGCTACACCTTC. Amino acid sequence: CASSSTADGYTF.

This clonotype has just a few counts. The chain is built from TRBV6-1 and TRBJ1-2; 8 positions match TRBD1. The J segment lost 4 bases and the V segment lost 11 bases, leaving 9 bases of the junction unmatched. In germline, CDR1 is MNHNS, CDR2 SASEGT. The CDR3 runs to 13 residues. CDR3 bases: TGTGCCGGGAGGACAGGGCCCGCCTATGGCTACACCTTC. Protein product: CAGRTGPAYGYTF.

This clonotype was counted ten times or more. This chain joins TRBV18 and TRBJ2-3; TRBD1 agrees at 8 bases. Germline trimming cut 10 bases from V and 1 base from J; bases unmatched to any gene: 13. CDR1 and CDR2 (germline): KGHSH, LQKENI. CDR3 length: 16 residues. The CDR3 DNA reads TGTGCCACCTTATCACCAGGGGGCCATGGCACAGATACGCAGTATTTT. Residues: CATLSPGGHGTDTQYF.

The table lists this clonotype with many counts. V is TRBV11-2 and J is TRBJ2-1; no clear D. The CDR3 contains 13 residues. The germline V gene encodes CDR1 SGHAT and CDR2 FQNNGV. V was cut by 1 base and J by 5 bases, with 6 bases left in between. This chain's CDR3 is CASSLGQNNEQFF. The CDR3 DNA sequence: TGTGCCAGCAGCTTAGGGCAGAACAATGAGCAGTTCTTC.

This clonotype came up many times. The DNA for the CDR3 is TGTGCCAGTAGAACGAACAGGGGAAACACTGAAGCTTTCTTT. This gives the protein CASRTNRGNTEAFF. The chain combines TRBV19 with TRBJ1-1; 7 bases are shared with TRBD1. CDR3 length equals 14 residues. V was pared by 6 bases and J by 2 bases, with 6 bases of the junction left unmatched. Germline V gene sequence: CDR1 LNHDA, CDR2 SQIVND (reference sequence).

Ten or more counts support this clonotype. The chain links TRBV7-2 to TRBJ2-7; D is undetermined. Germline V lookup: CDR1 SGHTA, CDR2 FQGNSA. CDR3 length: 13 amino acids. With 5 bases removed from V and 5 bases from J, the gap between germline ends came to 13 bases. CDR3 protein: CASSPNPADEQYV. The CDR3 region has the DNA TGTGCCAGCAGCCCCAACCCCGCCGACGAGCAGTACGTC.

The chain uses TRBV19 and TRBJ1-4; D unresolved. Germline CDR1 LNHDA, CDR2 SQIVND (reference sequence). V was cut by 11 bases and J by 10 bases, with 17 bases left in between. The CDR3 runs to 12 residues. In DNA, the CDR3 is TGTGCCTCGACCCCCGACTCGGGAAAACTGTTTTTT. Translating it yields CASTPDSGKLFF.

This clonotype was counted only a few times. Here the CDR3 DNA reads TGTGCCAGCAGACTCATTAGCGGTCAAGAGACCCAGTACTTC. It is translated as CASRLISGQETQYF. The chain combines TRBV6-2 or TRBV6-3 with TRBJ2-5; perhaps TRBD2 as D (6 bases). This CDR3 is 14 amino acids long. V gave up 6 bases and J gave up 2 bases, with 13 bases separating them. Germline CDR1 MNHEY, CDR2 SVGEGT.

The chain carries TRBV10-3 and TRBJ2-1; D is ambiguous. CDR3 length: 13 residues. Germline V gene lookup returns CDR1 ENHRY and CDR2 SYGVKD. The V gene lost 2 bases and the J gene lost 6 bases, with 8 bases spanning the gap. As DNA, the CDR3 is TGTGCCATCAGTGAGGTCGGCCGCAATGAGCAGTTCTTC. This gives the protein CAISEVGRNEQFF.

The table lists this clonotype with many counts. CDR3 protein: CASSLIMGQGFTEAFF. In nucleotides, the CDR3 is TGTGCCAGCAGTTTAATTATGGGACAGGGATTCACTGAAGCTTTCTTT. V usage is TRBV28 and J usage is TRBJ1-1; 9 bases fit TRBD1. V gave up 2 bases and J gave up 4 bases; unmatched junction bases: 8. The germline V gene encodes CDR1 MDHEN and CDR2 SYDVKM. This CDR3 has 16 amino acids.

This clonotype was seen at least ten times. This chain uses TRBV24-1 with TRBJ2-4, with 9 bases lining up with TRBD1. V shed 5 bases and J 3 bases; nucleotides not matched to a gene: 1. CDR3 length: 14 amino acids. Looked up from germline, CDR1 is KGHDR and CDR2 is SFDVKD. CDR3 nucleotide sequence: TGTGCCACCAGTGGGACAGGGGTCAAAAACATTCAGTACTTC. The encoded protein is CATSGTGVKNIQYF.

This clonotype was counted many times. V and J are TRBV4-2 and TRBJ2-7; D not resolved. The V and J ends lost 1 base and 0 bases respectively, with 13 bases between them. This CDR3 region has 16 residues. CDR1 is LGHNA and CDR2 is YNFKEQ in the germline V gene. The CDR3: CASSQGVAGVSYEQYF. CDR3 DNA sequence: TGTGCCAGCAGCCAAGGAGTGGCAGGAGTCTCCTACGAGCAGTACTTC.

In this sample, this clonotype turned up many times. The chain links TRBV7-2 to TRBJ2-7; D is possibly TRBD1 or TRBD2 (5 bases each). CDR3 length: 12 amino acids. V was cut by 3 bases and J by 7 bases, with 10 bases left in between. Germline V gene lookup returns CDR1 SGHTA and CDR2 FQGNSA. This CDR3 is CASSLGVGEQYF. For the CDR3, the DNA is TGTGCCAGCAGCTTGGGGGTAGGTGAGCAGTACTTC.

This clonotype came up many times. This chain uses TRBV7-6 with TRBJ2-1; 15 bases are shared with TRBD2. The CDR3 consists of 20 residues. Germline-derived CDR1 and CDR2 are SGHVS and FNYEAQ. V lost 5 bases to trimming and J lost 0 bases; unmatched junction nucleotides: 11. The CDR3 loop is CASSPGTSGRTFSSYNEQFF. For the CDR3, the DNA is TGTGCCAGCAGCCCCGGGACTAGCGGGAGGACCTTTAGCTCCTACAATGAGCAGTTCTTC.

The chain employs TRBV25-1 and TRBJ2-7; 7 bases agree with TRBD1. The V gene end was trimmed by 5 bases and the J gene end by 6 bases; junction bases not matched to a gene: 10. Germline CDR1 reads MGHDK; CDR2 reads SYGVNS. This CDR3 region has 14 residues. CDR3 sequence reads: CASSSNRGMGEQYV. CDR3 sequence (DNA): TGTGCCAGCAGTTCAAACAGGGGAATGGGCGAGCAGTACGTC.

The table lists this clonotype with many counts. The genes are TRBV20-1 and TRBJ1-2; D gene uncertain. The CDR3 contains 11 residues. Trimming removed 5 bases at V and 8 bases at J, with 12 bases between. Germline V gene data show CDR1 as DFQATT and CDR2 as SNEGSKA (reference sequence). DNA of the CDR3: TGCAGTGCTTCCCATGTCTACGGCTACACCTTC. It specifies CSASHVYGYTF.

This clonotype has a handful of counts. V usage is TRBV14 and J usage is TRBJ2-1, with D possibly being TRBD2 (5 bases). Germline V CDR1 and CDR2: SGHDN, FVKESK. V lost 0 bases to trimming and J lost 4 bases, with 13 bases between them. This CDR3 has 16 residues. Written as DNA, the CDR3 is TGTGCCAGCAGCCAAGATCGTGGGAGAACGTACAATGAGCAGTTCTTC. Translation: CASSQDRGRTYNEQFF.

V and J are TRBV7-2 and TRBJ1-5, with D maybe TRBD1 (5 bases). Looked up from germline, CDR1 is SGHTA and CDR2 is FQGNSA. The CDR3 consists of 14 residues. The V gene lost 1 base and the J gene lost 7 bases, with 11 bases spanning the gap. CDR3 bases: TGTGCCAGCAGCTTAGGAGGGGTTGGCCAGCCCCAGCATTTT. Residues: CASSLGGVGQPQHF.